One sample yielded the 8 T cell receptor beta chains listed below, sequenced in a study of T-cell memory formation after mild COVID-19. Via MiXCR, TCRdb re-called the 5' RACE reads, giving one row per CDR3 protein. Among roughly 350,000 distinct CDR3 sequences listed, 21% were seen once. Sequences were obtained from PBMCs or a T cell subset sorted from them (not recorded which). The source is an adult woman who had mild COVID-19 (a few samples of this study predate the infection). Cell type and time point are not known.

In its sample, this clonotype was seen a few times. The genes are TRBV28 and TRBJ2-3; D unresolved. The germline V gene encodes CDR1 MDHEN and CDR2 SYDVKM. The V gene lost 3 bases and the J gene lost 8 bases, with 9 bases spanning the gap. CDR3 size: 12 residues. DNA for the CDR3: TGTGCCAGCAGTTTGGTTTTAGGTACGCAGTATTTT. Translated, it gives CASSLVLGTQYF.

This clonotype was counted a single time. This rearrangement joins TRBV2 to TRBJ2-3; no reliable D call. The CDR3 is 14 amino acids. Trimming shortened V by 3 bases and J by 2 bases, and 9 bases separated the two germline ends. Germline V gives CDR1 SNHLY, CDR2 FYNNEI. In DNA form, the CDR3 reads TGTGCCAGCAGTGATATAACTTCCACAGATACGCAGTATTTT. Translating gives CASSDITSTDTQYF.

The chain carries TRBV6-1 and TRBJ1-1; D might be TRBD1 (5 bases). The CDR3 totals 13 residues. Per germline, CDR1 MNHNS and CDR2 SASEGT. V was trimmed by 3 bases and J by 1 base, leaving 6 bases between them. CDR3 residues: CASSDRANTEAFF. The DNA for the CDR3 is TGTGCCAGCAGTGACAGGGCGAACACTGAAGCTTTCTTT.

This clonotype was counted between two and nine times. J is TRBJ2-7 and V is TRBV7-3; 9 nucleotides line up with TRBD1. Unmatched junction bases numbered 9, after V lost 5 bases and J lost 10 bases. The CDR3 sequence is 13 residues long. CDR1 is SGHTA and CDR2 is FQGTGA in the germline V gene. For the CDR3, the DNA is TGTGCCAGCAGCCCAACCGGGACAGGGTCCCAGTACTTC. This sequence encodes CASSPTGTGSQYF.

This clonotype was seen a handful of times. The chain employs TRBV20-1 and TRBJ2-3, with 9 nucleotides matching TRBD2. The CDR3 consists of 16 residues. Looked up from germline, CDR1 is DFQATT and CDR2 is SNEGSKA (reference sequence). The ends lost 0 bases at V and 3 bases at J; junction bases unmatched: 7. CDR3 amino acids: CSARDRWLAGTDTQYF. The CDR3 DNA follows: TGCAGTGCTAGAGATCGGTGGCTAGCGGGGACAGATACGCAGTATTTT.

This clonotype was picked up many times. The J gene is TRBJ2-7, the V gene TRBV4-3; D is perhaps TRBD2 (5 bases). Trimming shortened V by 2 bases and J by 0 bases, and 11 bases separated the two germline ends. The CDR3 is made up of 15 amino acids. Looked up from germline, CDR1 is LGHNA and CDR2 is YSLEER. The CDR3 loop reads CASSQYSGPSYEQYF. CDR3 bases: TGCGCCAGCAGCCAATACAGCGGCCCCTCCTACGAGCAGTACTTC.

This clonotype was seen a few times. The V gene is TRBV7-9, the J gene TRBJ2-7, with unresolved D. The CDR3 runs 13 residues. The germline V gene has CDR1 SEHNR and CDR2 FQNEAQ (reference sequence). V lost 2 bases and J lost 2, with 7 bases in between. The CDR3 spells CASSLQPAYEQYF. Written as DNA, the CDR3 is TGTGCCAGCAGCTTACAGCCGGCCTACGAGCAGTACTTC.

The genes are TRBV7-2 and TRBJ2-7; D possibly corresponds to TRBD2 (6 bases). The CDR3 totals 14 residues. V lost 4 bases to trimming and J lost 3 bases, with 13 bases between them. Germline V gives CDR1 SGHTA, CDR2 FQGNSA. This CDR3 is CASSWRGAGYEQYF. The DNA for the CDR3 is TGTGCCAGCAGCTGGAGGGGCGCTGGCTACGAGCAGTACTTC. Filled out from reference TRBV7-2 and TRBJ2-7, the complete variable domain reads GAGVSQSPSNKVTEKGKDVELRCDPISGHTALYWYRQSLGQGLEFLIYFQGNSAPDKSGLPSDRFSAERTGGSVSTLTIQRTQQEDSAVYLCASSWRGAGYEQYFGPGTRLTVT.